This T cell receptor beta chain was sequenced in a study of PD-1 blockade in classical Hodgkin lymphoma. Brentuximab vedotin exposure varied among the patients, all of whom had relapsed after autologous stem cell transplantation. Trimming removed 4 bases from V and 10 bases from J, with 14 bases in between. Germline CDR1 reads SQVTM; CDR2 reads ANQGSEA. The CDR3 is 13 amino acids. Generated by immunoSEQ multiplex PCR, the TCRdb table keeps only in-frame clones and is missing some. The sample lists 40,000 or so clones, around 78% occurring once. The source material was peripheral blood mononuclear cells (PBMCs), sampled at baseline. The chain uses TRBV29-1 and TRBJ1-6; unclear D gene. This receptor was taken from a human donor with classical Hodgkin lymphoma. CDR3 protein: CSVGEGFSSPLHF. The CDR3 region has the DNA TGCAGCGTTGGTGAGGGTTTCAGCTCACCCCTCCACTTT.